The source of this T cell receptor beta chain is a study of T cell repertoires in cytomegalovirus infection (dated by TCRdb to between 2018 and 2021). Describing the broader study: Donor HLA type was relevant to the analysis, as public TCR beta signatures indicated carriage of CMV infection together with the matching HLA type.

The CDR3 starts with the cysteine, ends with the phenylalanine, and has 16 residues. The only DNA kept is the CDR3, 48 bases in frame from the first base. Trimmed from V: 5 bases; trimmed from J: 6 bases; junction bases lacking a gene match: 13. CDR1 and CDR2, per the germline V gene (reference sequence), are SEHNR and FQNEAQ. Points the paper makes about the study in general: In both this cohort and an independent cohort of 300 to 450 donors, the cumulative frequency of public TCR beta family members distinguished carriers of CMV infection plus the relevant HLA type. In the ex vivo response, HLA-C-restricted CMV-specific TCR beta clonotypes were dominant, and in two of eight donors the single most frequent clonotype came from this HLA-C-restricted group.

This clonotype was observed many times. Its antigen specificity is not known. Base qualities were left out, and no much larger clone turns up one base away. TCRdb records Illumina HiSeq 1500 as the sequencer. TCRdb reanalyzed the raw reads on its own, using fastp at Q25 for trimming and MiXCR for clone calling, and kept in-frame beta chains. Entries are consolidated by CDR3 protein sequence, retaining the most common genes and DNA. This sample is represented by some 120,000 distinct CDR3 sequences; around a tenth of them were singletons. The ten largest clones take up over 25% of the sample. The sequence was collected from a human donor in good health (CMV status not recorded). Some clones in this sample may be carry-over from other donors' samples. Specimen: PBMCs, sequenced either directly or after in vitro stimulation (not recorded which). The rearranged segments are TRBV7-9 and TRBJ2-1, and TRBD2 matches 7 of the central bases. The nucleotide sequence is TGTGCCAGCAGCGAGGCAGGGAGGGTAGGAGTCAATGAGCAGTTCTTC. This sequence encodes CASSEAGRVGVNEQFF. The variable domain in full, with residues beyond the CDR3 obtained from the reference TRBV7-9 and TRBJ2-1 genes, is DTGVSQNPRHKITKRGQNVTFRCDPISEHNRLYWYRQTLGQGPEFLTYFQNEAQLEKSRLLSDRFSAERPKGSFSTLEIQRTEQGDSAMYLCASSEAGRVGVNEQFFGPGTRLTVL.